This T cell receptor (beta chain) was sequenced in a study of human T cells and chemical hapten exposure. Overall study context: Throughout a study of approximately 25 weeks, patients underwent weekly scalp administration of diphenylcyclopropenone doses. The cohort included alopecia areata under or over 50% scalp, totalis and universalis.

Whole-study findings and limits: Expanded TCRs showed more large CDR3 clusters than pre-sensitization or healthy control sets.

Library preparation tagged each individual cDNA molecule with a unique molecular identifier. A single record per CDR3 protein comes from TCRdb applying MiXCR to the RACE reads. This table has 300,000 to 450,000 distinct CDR3 sequences, around 4.8% appearing once. The CDR3 has 13 amino acids. Germline loops: CDR1 LGHNA, CDR2 YNFKEQ. V lost 7 bases and J lost 3; bases outside the gene matches: 4. This clonotype has ten or more counts. Its antigen is unidentified. Noted time point: patch test 1, 2 weeks after DPC sensitization. Treatment noted: therapeutic diphenylcyclopropenone sensitization with weekly scalp DPC.

The specimen was whole blood, collected in connection with sensitization to the hapten diphenylcyclopropenone (DPC). The chain couples TRBV4-2 to TRBJ2-7; 9 bases are a match to TRBD1. The receptor's source is a woman aged 45-60 years with alopecia areata. Some clones in this sample may be carry-over from other donors' samples. The DNA for the CDR3 is TGTGCCAGCAAGGGACAGGGTTACTACGAGCAGTACTTC. It codes for CASKGQGYYEQYF.